Below are 29 T cell receptor beta chains sequenced from a single sample in a study of OX40 agonist ivuxolimab in advanced cancers. Using immunoSEQ multiplex PCR, the repertoire was profiled, and TCRdb retains in-frame clones only, with some absent. Seen here are about 79,000 clones, 70% to 90% observed once, and the top ten hold 13%. Sequenced material: CD4+ or CD8+ T cells sorted from blood, taken in a trial of the OX40 agonist ivuxolimab. These receptors originate from an adult with an advanced solid tumor such as melanoma, head and neck, liver or kidney cancer.

The CDR3 reads CASSPAVGANTGELFF. CDR3 DNA: TGTGCCAGCTCACCGGCGGTCGGGGCGAACACCGGGGAGCTGTTTTTT. The rearrangement joins TRBV18 to TRBJ2-2; a possible D gene is TRBD2 (5 bases). This CDR3 region has 16 residues. The V and J ends lost 3 bases and 0 bases respectively, with 11 bases between them. Germline V CDR1 and CDR2: KGHSH, LQKENI.

This rearrangement joins TRBV5-6 to TRBJ2-7, with a weak D call TRBD1 (6 bases). The CDR3 is made up of 12 amino acids. CDR1 is SGHDT, CDR2 YYEEEE, per germline. V was pared by 5 bases and J by 5 bases, with 11 bases between. CDR3 protein: CASRQDRHEQYF. In DNA form, the CDR3 reads TGTGCCAGCAGGCAGGACAGACACGAGCAGTACTTC.

This chain connects TRBV9 to TRBJ2-1; 8 bases line up with TRBD2. The CDR3 has 14 residues. The V gene's germline CDR1 is SGDLS and CDR2 YYNGEE. Unmatched junction bases numbered 5, after V lost 4 bases and J lost 5 bases. CDR3 amino acids: CASSITSGHNEQFF. The CDR3 coding sequence is TGTGCCAGCAGCATTACTAGCGGTCACAATGAGCAGTTCTTC.

The chain recombines TRBV6-1 with TRBJ1-5; D is uncertain. V gave up 7 bases and J gave up 7 bases, with 20 bases separating them. Germline CDR1 MNHNS, CDR2 SASEGT. The CDR3 runs 15 residues. This chain's CDR3 is CASTSVGQSLQPQHF. The CDR3 DNA follows: TGTGCCAGCACGTCGGTCGGCCAGTCTTTGCAGCCCCAGCATTTT.

DNA for the CDR3: TGTGCCAGCAGTTCCGAAACAGATACGCAGTATTTT. This gives the protein CASSSETDTQYF. The rearrangement uses TRBV6-5 and TRBJ2-3; unclear D gene. Trimming removed 4 bases at V and 3 bases at J, with 5 bases between. The V gene's germline CDR1 is MNHEY and CDR2 SVGAGI. CDR3 length equals 12 residues.

The chain links TRBV19 to TRBJ1-2; the match to TRBD1 covers 8 bases. After removal of 5 bases from V and 0 bases from J, the junction contained 8 bases not matched to a gene. The CDR3 length is 16 residues. Germline V lookup: CDR1 LNHDA, CDR2 SQIVND (reference sequence). CDR3 in amino acids: CASSDRTGLANYGYTF. The CDR3 bases are TGTGCCAGTAGTGACCGGACAGGGTTAGCTAACTATGGCTACACCTTC. Full variable domain (remainder filled in from reference TRBV19 and TRBJ1-2): DGGITQSPKYLFRKEGQNVTLSCEQNLNHDAMYWYRQDPGQGLRLIYYSQIVNDFQKGDIAEGYSVSREKKESFPLTVTSAQKNPTAFYLCASSDRTGLANYGYTFGSGTRLTVV.

The V call is TRBV9, the J call TRBJ2-7; the D gene is possibly TRBD2 (6 bases). This CDR3 comprises 15 residues. The germline V gene has CDR1 SGDLS and CDR2 YYNGEE. V was clipped by 5 bases and J by 0 bases, with 15 bases between them. The CDR3 DNA reads as TGTGCCAGCAGTGCGGGACTCTCAAACTCCTACGAGCAGTACTTC. Translation: CASSAGLSNSYEQYF.

This chain's CDR3 is CASSLAGGTEQFF. CDR3 coding DNA: TGTGCCAGCAGCTTAGCCGGGGGCACTGAGCAGTTCTTC. This rearrangement joins TRBV11-2 to TRBJ2-1; D tentatively fits TRBD1 or TRBD2 (6 bases each). This CDR3 is 13 amino acids long. V lost 1 base to trimming and J lost 9 bases, with 10 bases between them. Germline V gene lookup returns CDR1 SGHAT and CDR2 FQNNGV.

The chain is built from TRBV5-1 and TRBJ1-6, with no clear D. There are 14 residues in the CDR3. Germline V CDR1 and CDR2: SGHRS, YFSETQ. Trimming shortened V by 0 bases and J by 8 bases, and 9 bases separated the two germline ends. As DNA, the CDR3 is TGCGCCAGCAGCTTGGACGCACTGGATTCACCCCTCCACTTT. Amino acids: CASSLDALDSPLHF.

J is TRBJ1-1 and V is TRBV5-1; no definite D call. The germline V gene has CDR1 SGHRS and CDR2 YFSETQ. V lost 7 bases, J lost 0 bases, and 7 bases lay in between. The length of the CDR3 is 12 residues. The CDR3 reads CASVDMNTEAFF. In nucleotides, the CDR3 is TGCGCCAGCGTTGACATGAACACTGAAGCTTTCTTT.

The chain carries TRBV5-1 and TRBJ2-5, with 7 bases fitting TRBD2. Germline assignment: CDR1 SGHRS and CDR2 YFSETQ. The CDR3 runs 15 residues. The junction had 7 bases not matched to a gene; V was cut back by 0 bases and J by 5 bases. The CDR3 sequence: CASSLVGREGETQYF. The CDR3 DNA reads TGCGCCAGCAGCTTGGTCGGCAGGGAGGGGGAGACCCAGTACTTC.

This chain connects TRBV5-4 to TRBJ1-1; 9 nucleotides align to TRBD1. V shed 4 bases and J 1 base; nucleotides not matched to a gene: 5. The CDR3 sequence is 15 residues long. Germline CDR1 SGHNT, CDR2 YYREEE (reference sequence). The CDR3 bases are TGTGCCAGCAGCGGGGGGACAGGGACGAACACTGAAGCTTTCTTT. This gives the protein CASSGGTGTNTEAFF.

This chain links TRBV4-1 with TRBJ1-5, with TRBD1 as a possible D gene (5 bases). Germline V gene sequence: CDR1 MGHRA, CDR2 YSYEKL. This CDR3 has 19 amino acids. Trimming pared 3 bases from V and 4 bases from J, leaving 25 bases between. CDR3 residues: CASSHPGGRWVPGNQPQHF. The CDR3 DNA sequence: TGCGCCAGCAGCCACCCTGGGGGACGATGGGTCCCTGGGAATCAGCCCCAGCATTTT.

The J gene is TRBJ2-3, the V gene TRBV18; D is possibly TRBD2 (6 bases). This CDR3 has 13 residues. Germline CDR1 is KGHSH and CDR2 is LQKENI. Deletions cut 3 bases from V and 5 bases from J, with 9 bases between. The CDR3 spells CASSPRGGDTQYF. DNA of the CDR3: TGTGCCAGCTCACCTAGGGGAGGAGATACGCAGTATTTT.

The J gene is TRBJ1-1, the V gene TRBV7-6; TRBD1 aligns across 11 bases. This CDR3 has 14 amino acids. The germline CDR1 and CDR2 sequences are SGHVS and FNYEAQ. V was pared by 5 bases and J by 5 bases, with 4 bases of the junction left unmatched. The CDR3 coding sequence is TGTGCCAGCAGCGGGACAGGGGGAGGGACTGAAGCTTTCTTT. It encodes CASSGTGGGTEAFF.

V gene TRBV6-6 combines with J gene TRBJ2-7; 11 positions agree with TRBD2. The CDR3 loop spans 16 amino acids. Germline loops: CDR1 MNHNY, CDR2 SVGAGI (reference sequence). Germline trimming cut 6 bases from V and 4 bases from J; bases unmatched to any gene: 11. The CDR3 sequence: CASRLGASGRQYEQYF. The DNA of the CDR3 is TGTGCCAGCAGATTGGGGGCTAGCGGGAGGCAGTACGAGCAGTACTTC.

This chain joins TRBV9 and TRBJ2-2, with 8 positions matching TRBD1. The CDR3 is made up of 14 amino acids. The trim removed 6 bases at V and 4 bases at J, leaving 5 bases unmatched. Germline V gene data show CDR1 as SGDLS and CDR2 as YYNGEE. Here the CDR3 DNA reads TGTGCCAGCACCGGGACAGGAAGCACCGGGGAGCTGTTTTTT. Amino acid sequence: CASTGTGSTGELFF.

This clone was observed a single time. J is TRBJ2-1 and V is TRBV27; 9 bases are a match to TRBD2. The CDR3 covers 14 residues. V gave up 6 bases and J gave up 5 bases; unmatched junction bases: 5. Germline-derived CDR1 and CDR2 are MNHEY and SMNVEV (reference sequence). CDR3 residues: CASSRGRAHNEQFF. In nucleotides, the CDR3 is TGTGCCAGCAGCCGCGGGAGGGCCCACAATGAGCAGTTCTTC.

The CDR3 spells CASTWTGASYEQYF. CDR3 DNA sequence: TGTGCCAGCACTTGGACAGGGGCCTCCTACGAGCAGTACTTC. The V call is TRBV28, the J call TRBJ2-7; 9 nucleotides line up with TRBD1. The CDR3 loop spans 14 amino acids. V was pared by 7 bases and J by 0 bases, with 4 bases of the junction left unmatched. CDR1 and CDR2 from the germline V gene are MDHEN and SYDVKM. Variable domain in full (rest from reference TRBV28 and TRBJ2-7): DVKVTQSSRYLVKRTGEKVFLECVQDMDHENMFWYRQDPGLGLRLIYFSYDVKMKEKGDIPEGYSVSREKKERFSLILESASTNQTSMYLCASTWTGASYEQYFGPGTRLTVT.

This rearrangement joins TRBV7-8 to TRBJ2-1, with 7 bases identical to TRBD2. With V trimmed by 5 bases and J by 4 bases, 11 bases remained unmatched. This CDR3 spans 16 amino acids. The V gene's germline CDR1 is SGHVS and CDR2 FQNEAQ. The CDR3 sequence is CASSTSGIGGYNEQFF. In DNA form, the CDR3 reads TGTGCCAGCAGCACAAGCGGGATTGGCGGGTACAATGAGCAGTTCTTC.

The chain combines TRBV6-6 with TRBJ2-1; TRBD1 is a possible D gene (7 bases). V shed 4 bases and J shed 3 bases, with 13 bases lying between them. Germline lookup yields CDR1 MNHNY and CDR2 SVGAGI (reference sequence). The CDR3 covers 15 residues. In DNA, the CDR3 is TGTGCCAGCAGTTCAGGGGGAGGCCACTACAATGAGCAGTTCTTC. Its protein is CASSSGGGHYNEQFF.

The rearrangement uses TRBV27 and TRBJ2-7; D is unresolved. There are 12 residues in the CDR3. V lost 5 bases to trimming and J lost 0 bases, with 5 bases between them. The germline CDR1 and CDR2 sequences are MNHEY and SMNVEV (reference sequence). Written as DNA, the CDR3 is TGTGCCAGCAGTCCCAGCTCCTACGAGCAGTACTTC. It encodes CASSPSSYEQYF.

The chain employs TRBV5-1 and TRBJ2-2, with unresolved D. CDR3 length: 12 amino acids. V was cut by 6 bases and J by 1 base, with 4 bases left in between. CDR1 is SGHRS, CDR2 YFSETQ, per germline. In DNA form, the CDR3 reads TGCGCCAGCATCGGGAACACCGGGGAGCTGTTTTTT. It is translated as CASIGNTGELFF.

This chain links TRBV9 with TRBJ2-1; D not resolved. V was clipped by 0 bases and J by 3 bases, with 4 bases between them. This CDR3 contains 13 residues. Germline V gene lookup returns CDR1 SGDLS and CDR2 YYNGEE. CDR3 nucleotides: TGTGCCAGCAGCGTAGCGGTCTACAATGAGCAGTTCTTC. This codes for CASSVAVYNEQFF. Drawing the rest from reference TRBV9 and TRBJ2-1, the complete variable domain is DSGVTQTPKHLITATGQRVTLRCSPRSGDLSVYWYQQSLDQGLQFLIQYYNGEERAKGNILERFSAQQFPDLHSELNLSSLELGDSALYFCASSVAVYNEQFFGPGTRLTVL.

The V and J genes are TRBV11-2 and TRBJ2-2, with 7 bases that match TRBD1. CDR3 length equals 16 residues. V shed 2 bases, J shed 3 bases, and the junction held 6 bases outside the gene matches. Germline CDR1 SGHAT, CDR2 FQNNGV. This chain's CDR3 is CASSLHPGQYTGELFF. The DNA of the CDR3 is TGTGCCAGCAGCTTACACCCGGGACAGTACACCGGGGAGCTGTTTTTT. Variable domain in full (rest from reference TRBV11-2 and TRBJ2-2): EAGVAQSPRYKIIEKRQSVAFWCNPISGHATLYWYQQILGQGPKLLIQFQNNGVVDDSQLPKDRFSAERLKGVDSTLKIQPAKLEDSAVYLCASSLHPGQYTGELFFGEGSRLTVL.

The CDR3 loop is CASSDPPGLAVYEQYF. In nucleotides, the CDR3 is TGCGCCAGCAGCGACCCCCCGGGACTAGCGGTCTACGAGCAGTACTTC. V gene TRBV5-1 combines with J gene TRBJ2-7, with 11 bases fitting TRBD2. After removal of 4 bases from V and 3 bases from J, the junction contained 9 bases not matched to a gene. There are 16 residues in the CDR3. Germline V gives CDR1 SGHRS, CDR2 YFSETQ.

This sequence joins TRBV10-3 and TRBJ2-1; 8 positions agree with TRBD2. The CDR3 totals 13 residues. V was clipped by 8 bases and J by 7 bases; unmatched bases: 7. Germline CDR1 is ENHRY and CDR2 is SYGVKD. CDR3 amino acids: CAIRERELNEQFF. The DNA for the CDR3 is TGTGCCATCCGCGAGCGGGAGTTAAATGAGCAGTTCTTC.

V is TRBV5-1 and J is TRBJ2-7, with TRBD2 matching over 9 bases. Germline CDR1 reads SGHRS; CDR2 reads YFSETQ. The CDR3 length is 12 residues. CDR3 nucleotide sequence: TGTGCCAGCAGCTCCAGACCCGGGACTAGCACGGTC. It is translated as CASSSRPGTSTV.

In nucleotides, the CDR3 is TGTGCCAGCAGTTTCTCCGGGACAGGGGAGGAGCAGTACTTC. Its translation is CASSFSGTGEEQYF. The chain couples TRBV27 to TRBJ2-7; 10 bases are a match to TRBD1. Unmatched junction bases numbered 6, after V lost 3 bases and J lost 7 bases. The CDR3 loop spans 14 amino acids. Per germline, CDR1 MNHEY and CDR2 SMNVEV (reference sequence).